This T cell receptor (beta chain) derives from a study of blood T cells in healthy people across ages. Study conclusions and caveats: TCR beta diversity correlated strongly with naive T cell percentage.

The CDR3 sequence is 16 residues long. Germline values: CDR1 ENHRY, CDR2 SYGVKD. A word on this clonotype: No antigen is known for it. Mismatch with germline at one junction end may stem from a read error.

Each donor gave approximately 9.5 milliliters of peripheral blood. With a J-beta primer mix and a sample-barcoded 5' primer, a second PCR ran about 6 to 11 cycles. TCRdb recomputed calls from the 5' RACE reads with MiXCR, one row per CDR3 protein. Of 750,000 to 850,000 distinct CDR3 sequences listed, roughly 25% are singletons. The sample was also linked to a second study, of T cells of mothers and their children. From that study: The whole RNA yield was converted to cDNA, approximately 1.6 ug per 15 ul. Related mother-child pairs showed slightly, non-significantly higher overlap than unrelated pairs.

The clonotype comes from a boy between 10 and 17 years old in good health. Sequencing was performed on blood. V gene TRBV10-3 combines with J gene TRBJ2-1; 9 nucleotides align to TRBD1. CDR3 coding DNA: TGTGCCATCAGTGAGTCCGGGACAGGGCACCACAATGGGCAGTTCTTC. Residues: CAISESGTGHHNGQFF.